Sequencing of this TCR beta chain was carried out in a study of post-analysis software for immune sequencing data. Per germline, CDR1 SQVTM and CDR2 ANQGSEA. V trimming: 5 bases; J trimming: 5 bases; junction bases outside the gene matches: 4. The CDR3 runs to 12 residues. General study results and limits: The normalized Chao1 diversity of multiple sclerosis patients was significantly lower than that of controls. In patients, TRBV5-6, TRBV5-1 and TRBV20-1 belonged to roughly five TRBV segments found more frequently than in controls.

This clonotype was seen only a few times. Its antigen is unidentified. Sequencing libraries made from TCR beta cDNA carried unique molecular identifiers. TCRdb itself ran the PCR reads through MiXCR, one entry per CDR3 protein. The repertoire holds 600,000 to 700,000 distinct CDR3 sequences, with 59% as singletons. This sequence originates from a girl aged 2 to 9 with multiple sclerosis. What was sequenced was blood. The chain has TRBV29-1 and TRBJ1-2; 8 bases agree with TRBD1. The CDR3 protein is CSVPTGGYGYTF. The CDR3 bases are TGCAGCGTTCCTACAGGGGGTTATGGCTACACCTTC.